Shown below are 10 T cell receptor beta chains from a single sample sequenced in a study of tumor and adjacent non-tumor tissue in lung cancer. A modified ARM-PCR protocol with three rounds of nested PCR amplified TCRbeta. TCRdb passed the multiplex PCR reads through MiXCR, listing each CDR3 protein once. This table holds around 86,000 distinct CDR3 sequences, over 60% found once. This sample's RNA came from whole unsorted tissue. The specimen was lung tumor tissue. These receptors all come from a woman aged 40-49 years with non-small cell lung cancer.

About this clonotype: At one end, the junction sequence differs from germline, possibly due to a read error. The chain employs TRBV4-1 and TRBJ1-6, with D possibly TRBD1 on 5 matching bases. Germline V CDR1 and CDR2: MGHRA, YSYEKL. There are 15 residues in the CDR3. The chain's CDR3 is CANSQGPLTVSPLHF. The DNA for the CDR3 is TGCGCCAACAGCCAGGGTCCCCTGACAGTTTCACCTCTCCACTTT.

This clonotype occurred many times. CDR3 DNA: TGTGCCAGCAGTGTTGCTCGGGGCTCCTACGAGCAGTACTTC. Translating gives CASSVARGSYEQYF. V usage is TRBV6-1 and J usage is TRBJ2-7; D is perhaps TRBD2 (5 bases). From germline, CDR1 is MNHNS and CDR2 SASEGT. This CDR3 is 14 amino acids long. Trimming took 4 bases from V and 0 from J, leaving 10 bases between them.

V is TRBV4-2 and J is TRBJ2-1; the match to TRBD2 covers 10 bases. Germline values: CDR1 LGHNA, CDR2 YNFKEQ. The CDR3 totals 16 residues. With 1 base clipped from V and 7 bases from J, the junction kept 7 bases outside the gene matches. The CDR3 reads CASSQGTSGNINEQFF. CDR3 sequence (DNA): TGTGCCAGCAGCCAAGGTACTAGCGGGAATATAAATGAGCAGTTCTTC.

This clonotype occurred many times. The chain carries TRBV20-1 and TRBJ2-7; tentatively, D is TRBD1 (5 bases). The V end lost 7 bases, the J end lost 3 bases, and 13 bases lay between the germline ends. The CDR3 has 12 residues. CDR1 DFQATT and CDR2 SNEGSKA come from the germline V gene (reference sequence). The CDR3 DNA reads TGCAGTGAGGACAATCATCTCTACGAGCAGTACTTC. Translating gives CSEDNHLYEQYF.

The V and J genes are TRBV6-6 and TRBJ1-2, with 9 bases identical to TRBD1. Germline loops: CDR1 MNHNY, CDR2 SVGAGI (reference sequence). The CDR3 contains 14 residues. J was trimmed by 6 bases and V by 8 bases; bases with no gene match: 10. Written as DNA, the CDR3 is TGTGCCAGCGGACAGGGGCGGTCACAGGATGGCTACACCTTC. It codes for CASGQGRSQDGYTF.

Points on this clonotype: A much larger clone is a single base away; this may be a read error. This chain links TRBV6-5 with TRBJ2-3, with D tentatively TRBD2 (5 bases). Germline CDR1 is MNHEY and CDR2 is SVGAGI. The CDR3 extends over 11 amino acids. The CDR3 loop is CACSHGGTQYF. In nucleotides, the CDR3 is TGTGCCTGCAGTCACGGAGGTACGCAGTATTTT.

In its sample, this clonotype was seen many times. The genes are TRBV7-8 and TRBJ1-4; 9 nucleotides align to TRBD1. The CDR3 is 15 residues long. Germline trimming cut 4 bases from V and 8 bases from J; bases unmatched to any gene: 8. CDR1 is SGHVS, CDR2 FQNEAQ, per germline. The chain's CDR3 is CASSSLGQGGEKLFF. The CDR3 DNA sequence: TGTGCCAGCAGCTCCCTGGGACAGGGCGGCGAAAAACTGTTTTTT.

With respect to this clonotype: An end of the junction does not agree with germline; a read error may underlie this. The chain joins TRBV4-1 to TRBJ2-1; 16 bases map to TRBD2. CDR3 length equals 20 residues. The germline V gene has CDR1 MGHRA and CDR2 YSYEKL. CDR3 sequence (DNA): TGTGCCAGCAGCCGTACCCCGGGACTAGCGGGGGGGAATGTGTACGATGAGCAGTTCTTC. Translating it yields CASSRTPGLAGGNVYDEQFF.

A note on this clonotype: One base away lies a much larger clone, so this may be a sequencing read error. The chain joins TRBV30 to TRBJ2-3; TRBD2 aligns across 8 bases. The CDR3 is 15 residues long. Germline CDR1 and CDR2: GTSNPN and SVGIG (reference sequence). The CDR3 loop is CAWSVGGAQGDTLYF. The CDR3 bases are TGTGCCTGGAGTGTCGGGGGGGCGCAAGGAGATACGCTGTATTTT.

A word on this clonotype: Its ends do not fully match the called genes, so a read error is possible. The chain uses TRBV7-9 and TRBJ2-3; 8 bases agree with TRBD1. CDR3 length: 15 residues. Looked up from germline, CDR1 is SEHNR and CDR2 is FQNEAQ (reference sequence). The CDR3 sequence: CASSSGRQGTDRQYF. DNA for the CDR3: TGTGCCAGCAGCTCCGGGAGACAGGGGACCGATAGGCAGTATTTT.